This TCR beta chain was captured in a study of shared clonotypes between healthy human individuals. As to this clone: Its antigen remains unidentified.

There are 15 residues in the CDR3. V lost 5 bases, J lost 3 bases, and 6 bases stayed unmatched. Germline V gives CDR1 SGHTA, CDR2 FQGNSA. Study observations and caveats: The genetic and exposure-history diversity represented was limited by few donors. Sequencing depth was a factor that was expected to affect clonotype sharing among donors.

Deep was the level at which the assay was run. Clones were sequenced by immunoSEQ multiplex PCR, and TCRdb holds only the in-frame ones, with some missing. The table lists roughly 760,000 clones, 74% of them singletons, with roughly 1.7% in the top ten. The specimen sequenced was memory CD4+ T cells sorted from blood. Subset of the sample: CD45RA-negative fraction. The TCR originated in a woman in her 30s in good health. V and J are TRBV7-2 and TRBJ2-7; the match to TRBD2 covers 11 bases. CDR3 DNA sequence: TGTGCCAGCAGCCCGGGACTAGCGGTCCTCTACGAGCAGTACTTC. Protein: CASSPGLAVLYEQYF.